This note documents a single T cell receptor beta chain sequence. Its antigen is currently unknown. These data belong to a study of cytomegalovirus exposure and HLA in healthy donors. PCR involved 60 Vbeta and 13 Jbeta primers. Produced via immunoSEQ multiplex PCR; TCRdb's table is partial and in-frame only. The sample has roughly 150,000 clones, about 72% seen once. Whole-study results and caveats: TCR beta chain V- and J-gene trimming was linked, in a later analysis, to a missense variant in DCLRE1C. In a later analysis, a genetic analysis reported fewer productive-TCR N-insertions in an Asian-associated ancestry cluster than the cohort average. Researchers catalogued 164 TCR beta chains as cytomegalovirus-associated.

The donors comprised healthy bone marrow donors. This TCR derives from a middle-aged man in good health and CMV-seronegative. The sequencing sample was made of PBMCs.

The CDR3 region is CASSSQGIEGNTIYF. Written as DNA, the CDR3 is TGCGCCAGCAGCTCACAGGGAATCGAGGGAAACACCATATATTTT. The chain joins TRBV5-1 to TRBJ1-3; TRBD1 is a possible D gene (6 bases). Deletions cut 3 bases from V and 4 bases from J, with 14 bases between. The germline gives CDR1 SGHRS, CDR2 YFSETQ. The CDR3 loop spans 15 amino acids.